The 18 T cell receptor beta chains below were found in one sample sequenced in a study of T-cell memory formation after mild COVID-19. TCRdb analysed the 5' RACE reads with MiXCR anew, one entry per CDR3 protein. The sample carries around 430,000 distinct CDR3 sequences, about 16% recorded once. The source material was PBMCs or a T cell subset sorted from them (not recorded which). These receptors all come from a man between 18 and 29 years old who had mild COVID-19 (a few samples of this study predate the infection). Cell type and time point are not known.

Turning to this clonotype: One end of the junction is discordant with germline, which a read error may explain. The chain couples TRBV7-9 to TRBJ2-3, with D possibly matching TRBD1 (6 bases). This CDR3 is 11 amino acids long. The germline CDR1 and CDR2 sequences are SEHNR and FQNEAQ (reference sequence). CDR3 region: CASSRTDRPTF. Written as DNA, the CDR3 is TGTGCCAGCAGCCGGACAGACAGACCCACTTTT.

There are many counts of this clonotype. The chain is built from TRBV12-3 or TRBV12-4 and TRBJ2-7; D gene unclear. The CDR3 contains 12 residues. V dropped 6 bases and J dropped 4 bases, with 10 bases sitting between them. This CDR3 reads CASRRLDYEQYF. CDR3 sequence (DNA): TGTGCCAGCAGGCGTCTAGATTACGAGCAGTACTTC.

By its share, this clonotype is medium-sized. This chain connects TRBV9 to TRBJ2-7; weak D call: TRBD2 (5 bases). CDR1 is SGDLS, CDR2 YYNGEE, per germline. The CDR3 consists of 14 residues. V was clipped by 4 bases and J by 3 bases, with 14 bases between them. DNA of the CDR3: TGTGCCAGCAGCTTAGCCGGGGATGACTACGAGCAGTACTTC. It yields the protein CASSLAGDDYEQYF.

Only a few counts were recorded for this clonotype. This CDR3 reads CASRSPGQNTEAFF. The CDR3 DNA sequence: TGTGCCAGCAGGTCGCCGGGACAGAACACTGAAGCTTTCTTT. The chain links TRBV12-3 or TRBV12-4 to TRBJ1-1, with TRBD1 as a possible D gene (6 bases). The ends were cut back, 6 bases at V and 1 base at J, with 12 bases in the middle. The CDR3 is 14 amino acids.

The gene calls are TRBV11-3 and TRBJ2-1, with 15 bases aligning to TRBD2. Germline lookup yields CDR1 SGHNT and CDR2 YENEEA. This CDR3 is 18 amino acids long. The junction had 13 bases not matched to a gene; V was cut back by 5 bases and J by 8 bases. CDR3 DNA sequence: TGTGCCAGCAGCCCGCGGACTAGCGGGGGGGCCATGGTCCATGAGCAGTTCTTC. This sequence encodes CASSPRTSGGAMVHEQFF.

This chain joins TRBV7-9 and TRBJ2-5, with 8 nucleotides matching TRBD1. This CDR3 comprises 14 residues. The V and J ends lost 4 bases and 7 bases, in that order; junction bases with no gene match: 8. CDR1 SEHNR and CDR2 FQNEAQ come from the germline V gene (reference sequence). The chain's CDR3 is CASSSPGQERTQYF. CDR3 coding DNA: TGTGCCAGCAGCTCCCCGGGACAGGAGCGGACCCAGTACTTC.

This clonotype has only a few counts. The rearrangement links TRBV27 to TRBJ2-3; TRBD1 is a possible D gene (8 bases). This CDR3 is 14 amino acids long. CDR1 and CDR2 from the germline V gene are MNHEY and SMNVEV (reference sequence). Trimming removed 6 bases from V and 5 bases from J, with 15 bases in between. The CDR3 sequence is CASRRQGRGDTQYF. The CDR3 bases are TGTGCCAGCAGACGACAGGGGAGGGGAGATACGCAGTATTTT.

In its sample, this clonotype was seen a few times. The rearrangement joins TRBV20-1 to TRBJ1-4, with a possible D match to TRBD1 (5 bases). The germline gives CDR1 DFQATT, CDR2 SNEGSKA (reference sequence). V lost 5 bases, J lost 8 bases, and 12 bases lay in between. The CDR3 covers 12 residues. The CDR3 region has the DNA TGCAGTGCTCGCCGGGGGGAGGAAAAACTGTTTTTT. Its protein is CSARRGEEKLFF.

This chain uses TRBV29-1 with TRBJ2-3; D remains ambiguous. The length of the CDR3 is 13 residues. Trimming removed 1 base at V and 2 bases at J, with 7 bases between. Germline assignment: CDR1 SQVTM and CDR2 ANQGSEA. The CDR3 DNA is TGCAGCGTTGAAGCTACCTACACAGATACGCAGTATTTT. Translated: CSVEATYTDTQYF.

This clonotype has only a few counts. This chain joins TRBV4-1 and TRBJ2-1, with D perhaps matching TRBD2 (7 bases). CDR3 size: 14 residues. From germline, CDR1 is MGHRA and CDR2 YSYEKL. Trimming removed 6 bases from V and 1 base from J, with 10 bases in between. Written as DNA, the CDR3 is TGCGCCAGCAGAGGGGGGGGATCCTACAATGAGCAGTTCTTC. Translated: CASRGGGSYNEQFF.

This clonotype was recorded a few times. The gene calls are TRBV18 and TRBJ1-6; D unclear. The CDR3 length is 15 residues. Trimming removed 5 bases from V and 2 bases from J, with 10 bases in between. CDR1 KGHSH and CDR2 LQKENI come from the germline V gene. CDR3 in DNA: TGTGCCAGCTCATCAGGTGGGACCTATAATTCACCCCTCCACTTT. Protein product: CASSSGGTYNSPLHF.

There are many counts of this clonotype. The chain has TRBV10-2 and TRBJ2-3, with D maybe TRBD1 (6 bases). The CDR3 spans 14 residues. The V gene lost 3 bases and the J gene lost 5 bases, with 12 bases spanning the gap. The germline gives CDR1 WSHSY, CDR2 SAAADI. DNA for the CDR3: TGCGCCAGCAGTGACAGGGGTGATGTAGATACGCAGTATTTT. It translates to CASSDRGDVDTQYF.

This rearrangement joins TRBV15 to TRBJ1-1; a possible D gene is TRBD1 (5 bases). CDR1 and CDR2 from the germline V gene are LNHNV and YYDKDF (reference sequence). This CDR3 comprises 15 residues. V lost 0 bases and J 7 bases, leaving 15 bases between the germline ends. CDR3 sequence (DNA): TGTGCCACCAGCAGAGATCGAACAGGCCCGGATGAAGCTTTCTTT. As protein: CATSRDRTGPDEAFF.

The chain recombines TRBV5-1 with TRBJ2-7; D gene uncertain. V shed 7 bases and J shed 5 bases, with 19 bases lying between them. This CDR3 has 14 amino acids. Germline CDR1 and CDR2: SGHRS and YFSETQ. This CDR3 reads CASAHLPTADEQYV. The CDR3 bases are TGCGCCAGCGCGCACCTTCCTACAGCCGACGAGCAGTACGTC.

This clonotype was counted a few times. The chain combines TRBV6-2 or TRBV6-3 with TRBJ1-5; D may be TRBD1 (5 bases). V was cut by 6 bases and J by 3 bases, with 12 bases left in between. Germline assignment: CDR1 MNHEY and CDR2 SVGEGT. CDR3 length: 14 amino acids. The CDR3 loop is CASSPDRYNQPQHF. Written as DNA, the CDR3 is TGTGCCAGCAGCCCCGACAGATACAATCAGCCCCAGCATTTT.

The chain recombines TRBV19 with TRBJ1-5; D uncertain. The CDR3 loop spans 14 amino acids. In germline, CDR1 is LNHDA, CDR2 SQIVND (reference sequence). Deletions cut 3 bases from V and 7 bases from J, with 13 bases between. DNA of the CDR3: TGTGCCAGTAGTATTCCAGGATTAATCCAGCCCCAGCATTTT. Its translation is CASSIPGLIQPQHF.

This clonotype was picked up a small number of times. The CDR3 reads CASTKVDIANTGELFF. CDR3 DNA sequence: TGTGCCAGCACCAAAGTGGACATCGCGAACACCGGGGAGCTGTTTTTT. The chain joins TRBV5-8 to TRBJ2-2; TRBD1 might be the D (5 bases). This CDR3 is 16 amino acids long. Germline loops: CDR1 SGHTS, CDR2 YDEGEE. Trimming removed 6 bases at V and 0 bases at J, with 15 bases between.

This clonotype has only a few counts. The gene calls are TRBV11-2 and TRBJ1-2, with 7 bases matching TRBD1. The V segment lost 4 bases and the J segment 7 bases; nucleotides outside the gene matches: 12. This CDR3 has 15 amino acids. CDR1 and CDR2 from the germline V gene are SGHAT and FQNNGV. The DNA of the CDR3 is TGTGCCAGCAGCTCAACGCGGGACAGCGAATCTGGCTACACCTTC. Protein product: CASSSTRDSESGYTF. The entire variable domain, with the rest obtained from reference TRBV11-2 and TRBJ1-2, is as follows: EAGVAQSPRYKIIEKRQSVAFWCNPISGHATLYWYQQILGQGPKLLIQFQNNGVVDDSQLPKDRFSAERLKGVDSTLKIQPAKLEDSAVYLCASSSTRDSESGYTFGSGTRLTVV.